This T cell receptor (beta chain) stems from a study of tumor-infiltrating lymphocytes in localized non-small cell lung cancer. In the study overall: The cohort mixed smokers and never-smokers, several histologies, and some post-neoadjuvant-chemotherapy samples. Study-wide findings and caveats: TCR sequencing covered a subset of patients with enough tissue. No link was found between tumor T-cell fraction and recurrence-free survival.

Germline CDR1 reads SGHRS; CDR2 reads YFSETQ. Trimming shortened V by 4 bases and J by 2 bases, and 15 bases separated the two germline ends. The CDR3 has 15 amino acids. TCRdb's table, derived via immunoSEQ multiplex PCR, lists solely in-frame clones and lacks some. The sample has about 15,000 clones, roughly 69% seen once. For this clone: The antigen is unknown.

The sequence was obtained from a human donor with non-small cell lung cancer. The V gene is TRBV5-1, the J gene TRBJ2-5; D unclear. Sequencing was carried out using lung tumor tissue. The CDR3 DNA sequence: TGCGCCAGCAGCCTAGGAACAAAAGTTCAAGAGACCCAGTACTTC. Translation: CASSLGTKVQETQYF. The full variable domain, rest sourced from reference TRBV5-1 and TRBJ2-5, is KAGVTQTPRYLIKTRGQQVTLSCSPISGHRSVSWYQQTPGQGLQFLFEYFSETQRNKGNFPGRFSGRQFSNSRSEMNVSTLELGDSALYLCASSLGTKVQETQYFGPGTRLLVL.